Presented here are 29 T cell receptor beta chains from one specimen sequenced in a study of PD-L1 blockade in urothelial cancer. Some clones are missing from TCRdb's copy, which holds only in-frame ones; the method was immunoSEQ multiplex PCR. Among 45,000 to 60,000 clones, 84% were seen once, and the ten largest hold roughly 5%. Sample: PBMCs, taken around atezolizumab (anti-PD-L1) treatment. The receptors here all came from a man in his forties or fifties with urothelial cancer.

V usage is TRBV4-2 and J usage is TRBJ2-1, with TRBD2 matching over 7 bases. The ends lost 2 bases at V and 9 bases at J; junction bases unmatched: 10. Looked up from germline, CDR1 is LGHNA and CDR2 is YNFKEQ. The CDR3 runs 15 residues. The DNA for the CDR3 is TGTGCCAGCAGCCAAAGGAGCGGGGACCCCCGTGAGCAGTTCTTC. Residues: CASSQRSGDPREQFF.

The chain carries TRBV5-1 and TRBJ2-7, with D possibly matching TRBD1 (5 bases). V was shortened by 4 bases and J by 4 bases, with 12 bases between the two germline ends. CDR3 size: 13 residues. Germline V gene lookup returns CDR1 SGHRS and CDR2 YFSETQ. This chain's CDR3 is CASSRQGMYEQYF. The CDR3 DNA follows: TGCGCCAGCAGCCGCCAGGGTATGTACGAGCAGTACTTC.

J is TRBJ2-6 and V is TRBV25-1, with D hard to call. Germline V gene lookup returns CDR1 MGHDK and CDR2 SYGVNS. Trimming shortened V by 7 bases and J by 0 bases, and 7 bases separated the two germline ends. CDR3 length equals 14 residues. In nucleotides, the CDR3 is TGTGCCAGCACGAGTAGCTCTGGGGCCAACGTCCTGACTTTC. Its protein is CASTSSSGANVLTF.

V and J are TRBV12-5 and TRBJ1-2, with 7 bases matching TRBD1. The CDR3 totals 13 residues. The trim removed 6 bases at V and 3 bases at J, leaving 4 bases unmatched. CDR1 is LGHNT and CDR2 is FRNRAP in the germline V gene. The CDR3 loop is CASGRGPDYGYTF. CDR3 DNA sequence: TGTGCTAGTGGAAGGGGGCCGGACTATGGCTACACCTTC.

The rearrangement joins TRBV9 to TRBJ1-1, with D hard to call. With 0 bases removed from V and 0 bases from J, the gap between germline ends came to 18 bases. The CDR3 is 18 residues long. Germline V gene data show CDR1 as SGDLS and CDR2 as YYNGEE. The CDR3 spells CASSVEGYEWRMNTEAFF. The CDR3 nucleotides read TGTGCCAGCAGCGTAGAGGGTTACGAGTGGAGGATGAACACTGAAGCTTTCTTT.

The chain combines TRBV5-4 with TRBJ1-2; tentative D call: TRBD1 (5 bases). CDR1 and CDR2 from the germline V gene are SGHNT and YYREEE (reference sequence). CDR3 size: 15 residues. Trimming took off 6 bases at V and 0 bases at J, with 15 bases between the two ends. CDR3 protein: CASKVGGGANYGYTF. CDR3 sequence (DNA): TGTGCCAGCAAAGTAGGCGGGGGAGCTAACTATGGCTACACCTTC.

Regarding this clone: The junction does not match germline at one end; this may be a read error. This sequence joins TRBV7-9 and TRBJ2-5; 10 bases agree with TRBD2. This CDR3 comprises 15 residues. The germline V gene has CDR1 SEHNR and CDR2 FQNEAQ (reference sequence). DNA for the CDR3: TGTGCCAGCAACTTAGGACTAGCGGAACAAGAGACCCAGTACTTC. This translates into CASNLGLAEQETQYF.

The CDR3 sequence is CASSPEGAGEQPQHF. The CDR3 DNA reads TGCGCCAGCAGCCCCGAGGGGGCCGGGGAACAGCCCCAGCATTTT. V usage is TRBV5-1 and J usage is TRBJ1-5, with TRBD1 matching over 7 bases. This CDR3 contains 15 residues. With 4 bases clipped from V and 7 bases from J, the junction kept 11 bases outside the gene matches. The germline V gene encodes CDR1 SGHRS and CDR2 YFSETQ. Drawing the rest from reference TRBV5-1 and TRBJ1-5, the complete variable domain is KAGVTQTPRYLIKTRGQQVTLSCSPISGHRSVSWYQQTPGQGLQFLFEYFSETQRNKGNFPGRFSGRQFSNSRSEMNVSTLELGDSALYLCASSPEGAGEQPQHFGDGTRLSIL.

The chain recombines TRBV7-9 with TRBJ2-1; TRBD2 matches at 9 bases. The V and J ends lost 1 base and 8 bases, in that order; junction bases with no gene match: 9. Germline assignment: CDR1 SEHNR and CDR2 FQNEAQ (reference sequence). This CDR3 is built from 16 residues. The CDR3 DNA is TGTGCCAGCAGCTTAGTTGGGCGGGAGGGCTTCGATGAGCAGTTCTTC. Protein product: CASSLVGREGFDEQFF.

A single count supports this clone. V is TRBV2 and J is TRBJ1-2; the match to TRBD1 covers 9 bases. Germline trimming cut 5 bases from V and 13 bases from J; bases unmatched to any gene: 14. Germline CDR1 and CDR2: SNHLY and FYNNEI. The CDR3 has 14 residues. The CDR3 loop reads CASSSGTGKLSSTF. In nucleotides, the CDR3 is TGTGCCAGCAGTTCCGGGACAGGGAAGTTAAGCTCCACCTTC.

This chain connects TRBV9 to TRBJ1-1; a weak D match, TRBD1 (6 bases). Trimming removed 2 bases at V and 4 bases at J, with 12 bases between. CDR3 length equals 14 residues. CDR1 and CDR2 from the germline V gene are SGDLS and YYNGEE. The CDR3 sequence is CASSVEGGSTEAFF. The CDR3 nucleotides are TGTGCCAGCAGCGTGGAGGGGGGGAGCACTGAAGCTTTCTTT.

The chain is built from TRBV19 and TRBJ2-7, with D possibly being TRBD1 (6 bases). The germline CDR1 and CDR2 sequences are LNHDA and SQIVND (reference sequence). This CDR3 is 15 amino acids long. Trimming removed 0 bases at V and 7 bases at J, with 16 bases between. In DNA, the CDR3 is TGTGCCAGTAGTATAGATCGCCAGGGGCGAGGGGAGCAGTACTTC. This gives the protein CASSIDRQGRGEQYF.

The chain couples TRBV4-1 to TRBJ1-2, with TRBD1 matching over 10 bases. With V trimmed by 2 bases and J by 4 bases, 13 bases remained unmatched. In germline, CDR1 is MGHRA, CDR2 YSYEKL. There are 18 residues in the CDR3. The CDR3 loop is CASSQTQDRGRRGYGYTF. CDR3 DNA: TGCGCCAGCAGCCAAACCCAAGACAGGGGGCGCAGGGGCTATGGCTACACCTTC.

The DNA for the CDR3 is TGTGCCAAACCCCTTGGGGGGTTCCGCGAGCAGTACTTC. It yields the protein CAKPLGGFREQYF. The rearrangement uses TRBV27 and TRBJ2-7; a weak D match, TRBD2 (6 bases). This CDR3 has 13 residues. V gave up 10 bases and J gave up 6 bases, with 19 bases separating them. CDR1 MNHEY and CDR2 SMNVEV come from the germline V gene (reference sequence).

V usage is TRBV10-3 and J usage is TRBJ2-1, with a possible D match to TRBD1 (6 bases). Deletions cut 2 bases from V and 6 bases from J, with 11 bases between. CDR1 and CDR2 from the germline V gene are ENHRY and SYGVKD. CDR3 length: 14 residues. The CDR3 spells CAISEGGSINEQFF. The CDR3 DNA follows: TGTGCCATCAGTGAGGGGGGCAGCATCAATGAGCAGTTCTTC.

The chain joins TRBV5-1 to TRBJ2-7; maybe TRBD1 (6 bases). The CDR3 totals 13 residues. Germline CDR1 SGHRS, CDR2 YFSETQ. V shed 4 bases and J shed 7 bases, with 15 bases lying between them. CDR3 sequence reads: CASSSTTGWEQYF. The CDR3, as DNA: TGCGCCAGCAGCAGCACGACAGGATGGGAGCAGTACTTC.

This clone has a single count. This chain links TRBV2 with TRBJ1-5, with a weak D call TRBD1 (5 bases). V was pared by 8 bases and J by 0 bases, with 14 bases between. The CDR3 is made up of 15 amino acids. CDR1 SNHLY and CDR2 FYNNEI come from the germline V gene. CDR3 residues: CASHGGVVSNQPQHF. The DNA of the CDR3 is TGTGCCAGCCATGGAGGGGTAGTTAGCAATCAGCCCCAGCATTTT.

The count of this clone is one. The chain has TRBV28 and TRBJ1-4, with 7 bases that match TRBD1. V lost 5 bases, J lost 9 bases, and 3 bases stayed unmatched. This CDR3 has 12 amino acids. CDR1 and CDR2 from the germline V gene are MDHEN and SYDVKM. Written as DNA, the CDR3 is TGTGCCAGCAGTGAGACAGGGCAAAAACTGTTTTTT. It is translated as CASSETGQKLFF.

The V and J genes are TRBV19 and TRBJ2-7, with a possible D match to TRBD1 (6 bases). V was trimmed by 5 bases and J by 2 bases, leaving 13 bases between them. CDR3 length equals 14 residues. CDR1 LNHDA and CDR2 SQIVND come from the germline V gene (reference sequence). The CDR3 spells CASSAAGTTYEQYF. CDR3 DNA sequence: TGTGCCAGTAGTGCTGCCGGGACAACCTACGAGCAGTACTTC. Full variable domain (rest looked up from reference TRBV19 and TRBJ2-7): DGGITQSPKYLFRKEGQNVTLSCEQNLNHDAMYWYRQDPGQGLRLIYYSQIVNDFQKGDIAEGYSVSREKKESFPLTVTSAQKNPTAFYLCASSAAGTTYEQYFGPGTRLTVT.

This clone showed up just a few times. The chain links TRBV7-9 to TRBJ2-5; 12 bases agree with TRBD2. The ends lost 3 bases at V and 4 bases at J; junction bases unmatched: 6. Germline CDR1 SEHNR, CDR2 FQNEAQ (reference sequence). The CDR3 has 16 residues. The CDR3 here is CASSFWLAGGVETQYF. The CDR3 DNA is TGTGCCAGCAGCTTTTGGCTAGCGGGAGGGGTAGAGACCCAGTACTTC.

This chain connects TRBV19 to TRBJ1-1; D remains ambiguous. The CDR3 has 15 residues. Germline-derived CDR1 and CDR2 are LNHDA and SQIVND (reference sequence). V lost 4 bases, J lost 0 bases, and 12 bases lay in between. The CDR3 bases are TGTGCCAGTAGTACGCTTGGGGAGGTGAACACTGAAGCTTTCTTT. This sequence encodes CASSTLGEVNTEAFF.

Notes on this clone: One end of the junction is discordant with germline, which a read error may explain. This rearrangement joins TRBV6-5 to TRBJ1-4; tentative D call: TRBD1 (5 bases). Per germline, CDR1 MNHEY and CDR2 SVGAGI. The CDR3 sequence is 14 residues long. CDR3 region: CASSYFSGDEKLFF. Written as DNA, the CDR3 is TGTGCCAGCAGCTACTTTTCGGGGGATGAAAAACTGTTTTTT.

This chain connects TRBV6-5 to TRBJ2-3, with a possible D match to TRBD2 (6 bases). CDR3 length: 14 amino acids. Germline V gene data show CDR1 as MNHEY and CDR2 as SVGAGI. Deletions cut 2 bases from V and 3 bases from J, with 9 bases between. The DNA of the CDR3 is TGTGCCAGCAGTTACGGGGCGGGGACAGATACGCAGTATTTT. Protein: CASSYGAGTDTQYF.

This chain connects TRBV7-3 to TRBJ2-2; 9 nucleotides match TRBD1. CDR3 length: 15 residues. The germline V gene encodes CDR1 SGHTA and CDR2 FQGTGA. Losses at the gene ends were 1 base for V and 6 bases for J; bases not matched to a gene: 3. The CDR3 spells CASSLKGQGAGELFF. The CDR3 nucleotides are TGTGCCAGCAGCTTAAAGGGACAGGGTGCCGGGGAGCTGTTTTTT.

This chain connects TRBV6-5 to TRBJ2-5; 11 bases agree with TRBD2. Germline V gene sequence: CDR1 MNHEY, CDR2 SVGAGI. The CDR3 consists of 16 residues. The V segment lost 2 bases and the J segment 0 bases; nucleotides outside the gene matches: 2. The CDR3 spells CASSYTGLADQETQYF. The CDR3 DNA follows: TGTGCCAGCAGTTACACGGGACTAGCGGACCAAGAGACCCAGTACTTC.

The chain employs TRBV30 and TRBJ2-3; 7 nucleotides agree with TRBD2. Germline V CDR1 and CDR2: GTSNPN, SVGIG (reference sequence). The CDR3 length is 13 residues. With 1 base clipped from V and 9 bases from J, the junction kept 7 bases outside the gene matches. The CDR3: CAWSGPRAGTQYF. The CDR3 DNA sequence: TGTGCCTGGAGTGGACCGCGAGCGGGGACGCAGTATTTT.

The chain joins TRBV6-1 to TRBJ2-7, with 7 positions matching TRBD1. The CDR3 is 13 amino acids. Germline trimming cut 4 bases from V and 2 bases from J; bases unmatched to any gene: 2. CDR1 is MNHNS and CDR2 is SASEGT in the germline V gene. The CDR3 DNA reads TGTGCCAGCAGTGGAGGGGGCACCTACGAGCAGTACTTC. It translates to CASSGGGTYEQYF.

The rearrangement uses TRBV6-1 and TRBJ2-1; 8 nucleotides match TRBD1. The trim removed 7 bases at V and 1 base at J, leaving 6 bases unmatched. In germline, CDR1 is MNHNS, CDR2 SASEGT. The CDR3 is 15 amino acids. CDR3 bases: TGTGCCAGCAACGCAGGGGGCCAGTCCTACAATGAGCAGTTCTTC. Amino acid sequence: CASNAGGQSYNEQFF.

Written as DNA, the CDR3 is TGTGCCAGCAGTCCCCGGCGGACAGTTAACTATGGCTACACCTTC. Its protein is CASSPRRTVNYGYTF. The gene calls are TRBV6-5 and TRBJ1-2, with a tentative D call TRBD1 (6 bases). Trimming took 5 bases from V and 1 from J, leaving 14 bases between them. Germline values: CDR1 MNHEY, CDR2 SVGAGI. This CDR3 is built from 15 residues.